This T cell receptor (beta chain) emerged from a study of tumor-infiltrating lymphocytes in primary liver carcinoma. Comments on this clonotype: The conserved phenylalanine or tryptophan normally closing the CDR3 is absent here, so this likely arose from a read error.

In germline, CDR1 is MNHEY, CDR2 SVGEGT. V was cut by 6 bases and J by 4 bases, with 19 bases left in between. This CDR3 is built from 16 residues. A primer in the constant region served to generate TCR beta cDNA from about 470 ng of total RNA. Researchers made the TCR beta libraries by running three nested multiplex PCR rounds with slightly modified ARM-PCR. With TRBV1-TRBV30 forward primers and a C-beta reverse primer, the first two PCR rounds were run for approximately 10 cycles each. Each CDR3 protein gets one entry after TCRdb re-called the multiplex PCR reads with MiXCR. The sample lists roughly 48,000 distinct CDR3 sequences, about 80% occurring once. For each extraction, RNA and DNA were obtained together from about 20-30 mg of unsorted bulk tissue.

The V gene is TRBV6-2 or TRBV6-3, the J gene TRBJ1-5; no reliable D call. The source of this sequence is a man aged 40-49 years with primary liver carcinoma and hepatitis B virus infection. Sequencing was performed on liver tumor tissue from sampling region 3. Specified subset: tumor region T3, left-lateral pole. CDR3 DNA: TGTGCCAGCAGCCTAAACCTCGGGAGTAGTAATCAGCCCCAGCATTAT. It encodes CASSLNLGSSNQPQHY.